The present T cell receptor beta chain was sequenced within a study of spatial heterogeneity in lung cancer. Study in general: Beta-chain sequences consistently outnumbered alpha-chain sequences in detection.

Stated time point: sample taken at primary tumor resection. Tumor, nontumor lung or frozen PBMC supplied whole RNA, sequenced without sorting. There are many counts of this clonotype. Its matching antigen is unknown. The CDR3 runs 14 residues. V was clipped by 0 bases and J by 3 bases, with 8 bases between them. Germline assignment: CDR1 MNHEY and CDR2 SVGEGT. TCRdb re-derived calls from the 5' RACE reads in MiXCR, one entry per CDR3 protein. The sample consists of 20,000 to 30,000 distinct CDR3 sequences, approximately 4.8% of them appearing once. Study-wide results and limits: Whereas they appeared in blood less at follow-up, ubiquitous expanded tumor TCRs appeared there more at resection.

The sample in question was PBMCs, obtained at surgery. This TCR was recovered from a male donor with early-stage non-small cell lung cancer. V and J are TRBV6-2 or TRBV6-3 and TRBJ2-5, with no clear D. The CDR3 is CASSYSSRKETQYF. In nucleotides, the CDR3 is TGTGCCAGCAGTTACTCGAGTCGGAAAGAGACCCAGTACTTC.